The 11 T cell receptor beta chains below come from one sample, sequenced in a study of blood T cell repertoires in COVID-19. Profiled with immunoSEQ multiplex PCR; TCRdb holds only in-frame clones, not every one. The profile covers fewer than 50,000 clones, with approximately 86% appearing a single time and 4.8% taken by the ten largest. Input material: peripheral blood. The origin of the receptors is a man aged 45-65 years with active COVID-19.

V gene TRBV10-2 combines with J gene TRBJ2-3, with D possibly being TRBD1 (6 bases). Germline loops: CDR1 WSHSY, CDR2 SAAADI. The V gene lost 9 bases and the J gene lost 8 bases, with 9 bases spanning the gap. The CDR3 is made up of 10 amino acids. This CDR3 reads CARKQGTQYF. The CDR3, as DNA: TGCGCCAGAAAACAGGGTACGCAGTATTTT.

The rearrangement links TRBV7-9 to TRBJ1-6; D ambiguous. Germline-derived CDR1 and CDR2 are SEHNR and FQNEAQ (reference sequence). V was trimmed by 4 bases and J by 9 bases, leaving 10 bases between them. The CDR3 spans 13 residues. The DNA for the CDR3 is TGTGCCAGCAGCTCGAGGGAATCTTCACCCCTCCACTTT. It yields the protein CASSSRESSPLHF. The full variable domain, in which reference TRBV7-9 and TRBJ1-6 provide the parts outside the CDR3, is DTGVSQNPRHKITKRGQNVTFRCDPISEHNRLYWYRQTLGQGPEFLTYFQNEAQLEKSRLLSDRFSAERPKGSFSTLEIQRTEQGDSAMYLCASSSRESSPLHFGNGTRLTVT.

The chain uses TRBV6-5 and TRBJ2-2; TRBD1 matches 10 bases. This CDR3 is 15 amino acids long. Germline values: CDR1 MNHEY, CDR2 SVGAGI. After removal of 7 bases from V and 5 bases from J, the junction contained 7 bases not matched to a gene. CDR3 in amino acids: CASTIWTGGTGELFF. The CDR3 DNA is TGTGCCAGCACTATTTGGACAGGGGGGACCGGGGAGCTGTTTTTT.

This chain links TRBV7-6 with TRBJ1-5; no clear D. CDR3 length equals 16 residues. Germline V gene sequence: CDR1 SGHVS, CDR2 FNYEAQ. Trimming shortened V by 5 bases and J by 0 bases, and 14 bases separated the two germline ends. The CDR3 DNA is TGTGCCAGCAGCGAGCAGCCGGGTTTTAGCAATCAGCCCCAGCATTTT. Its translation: CASSEQPGFSNQPQHF.

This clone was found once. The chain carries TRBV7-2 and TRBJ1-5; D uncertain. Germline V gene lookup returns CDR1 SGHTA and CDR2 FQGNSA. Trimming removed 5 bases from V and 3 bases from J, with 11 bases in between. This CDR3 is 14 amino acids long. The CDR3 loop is CASSRFSTNQPQHF. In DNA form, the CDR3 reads TGTGCCAGCAGCCGCTTCAGTACCAATCAGCCCCAGCATTTT.

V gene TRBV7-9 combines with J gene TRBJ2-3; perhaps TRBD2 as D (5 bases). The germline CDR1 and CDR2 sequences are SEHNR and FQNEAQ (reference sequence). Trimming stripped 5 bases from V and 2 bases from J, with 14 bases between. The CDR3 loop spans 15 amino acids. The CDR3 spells CASSPSLVTTDTQYF. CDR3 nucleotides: TGTGCCAGCAGCCCTAGCCTAGTTACCACAGATACGCAGTATTTT.

The CDR3 DNA is TGTGCCAGCAGCTTAGCCTTACTAGCGGGGGGCTACAATGAGCAGTTCTTC. This codes for CASSLALLAGGYNEQFF. The chain recombines TRBV7-2 with TRBJ2-1; 12 bases are shared with TRBD2. This CDR3 spans 17 amino acids. Germline V CDR1 and CDR2: SGHTA, FQGNSA. V was clipped by 0 bases and J by 3 bases; unmatched bases: 3.

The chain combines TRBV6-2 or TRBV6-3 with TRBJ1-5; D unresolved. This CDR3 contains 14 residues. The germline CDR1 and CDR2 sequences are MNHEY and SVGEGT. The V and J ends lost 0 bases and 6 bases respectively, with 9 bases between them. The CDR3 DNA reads TGTGCCAGCAGTTACTCGAAGGCGGTTCAGCCCCAGCATTTT. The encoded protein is CASSYSKAVQPQHF.

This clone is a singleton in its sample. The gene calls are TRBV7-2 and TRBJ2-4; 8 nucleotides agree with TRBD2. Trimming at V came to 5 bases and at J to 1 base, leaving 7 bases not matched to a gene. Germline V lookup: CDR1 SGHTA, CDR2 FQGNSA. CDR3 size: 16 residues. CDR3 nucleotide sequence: TGTGCCAGCAGCCCCCGGGGGGGGTTTGCCAAAAACATTCAGTACTTC. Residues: CASSPRGGFAKNIQYF.

The chain's CDR3 is CASSHLNYGYTF. The CDR3 bases are TGTGCCAGCAGCCACTTAAACTATGGCTACACCTTC. This sequence joins TRBV14 and TRBJ1-2, with D uncertain. V was trimmed by 3 bases and J by 2 bases, leaving 4 bases between them. The V gene's germline CDR1 is SGHDN and CDR2 FVKESK. The CDR3 runs to 12 residues.

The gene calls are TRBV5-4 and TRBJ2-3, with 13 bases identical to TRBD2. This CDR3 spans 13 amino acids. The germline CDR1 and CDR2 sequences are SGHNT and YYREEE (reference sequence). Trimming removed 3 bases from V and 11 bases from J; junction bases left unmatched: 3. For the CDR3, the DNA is TGTGCCAGCAGCTGGGGGACTAGCGGGGAGCAGTATTTT. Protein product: CASSWGTSGEQYF.